What follows are 22 T cell receptor beta chains derived from one specimen sequenced in a study of CD8+CD57+ T cells in acquired aplastic anemia. The study profiled TCR beta VDJ and CDR3 using genomic DNA as template. MiXCR was run by TCRdb on the reads, yielding one entry per CDR3 protein. The table has 100,000 to 120,000 distinct CDR3 sequences, under 60% seen once. The material sequenced was sorted CD4+, CD8+, or CD8+CD57+ T cells (not recorded which) from PBMCs. These TCRs come from a human donor in good health, serving as a control.

The chain joins TRBV15 to TRBJ1-2, with D unclear. The germline gives CDR1 LNHNV, CDR2 YYDKDF (reference sequence). The V end lost 5 bases, the J end lost 4 bases, and 14 bases lay between the germline ends. The CDR3 is 14 amino acids. In nucleotides, the CDR3 is TGTGCCACCAGCGTCGGGCTGGGAGGCTATGGCTACACCTTC. The encoded protein is CATSVGLGGYGYTF.

The chain uses TRBV10-3 and TRBJ2-3, with D hard to call. This CDR3 is built from 12 residues. Deletions cut 6 bases from V and 3 bases from J, with 7 bases between. The V gene's germline CDR1 is ENHRY and CDR2 SYGVKD. Written as DNA, the CDR3 is TGTGCCATCAGGGCGCAGACAGATACGCAGTATTTT. Protein product: CAIRAQTDTQYF.

This clonotype came up many times. This chain uses TRBV12-3 or TRBV12-4 with TRBJ1-1, with D possibly TRBD1 on 5 matching bases. The CDR3 has 13 residues. V was trimmed by 3 bases and J by 4 bases, leaving 9 bases between them. The CDR3 loop is CASSLGRFTEAFF. CDR3 DNA: TGTGCCAGCAGTTTGGGGCGATTCACTGAAGCTTTCTTT.

V and J are TRBV9 and TRBJ2-5; TRBD2 aligns across 15 bases. The CDR3 sequence is 17 residues long. The V gene end was trimmed by 3 bases and the J gene end by 3 bases; junction bases not matched to a gene: 6. Germline V gives CDR1 SGDLS, CDR2 YYNGEE. This CDR3 is CASSAGLAGGQEETQYF. The CDR3 DNA reads TGTGCCAGCAGCGCCGGACTAGCGGGGGGGCAGGAAGAGACCCAGTACTTC.

V is TRBV15 and J is TRBJ1-4; D gene ambiguous. The germline gives CDR1 LNHNV, CDR2 YYDKDF (reference sequence). This CDR3 contains 14 residues. The V end was cut by 2 bases, the J end by 2 bases, with 6 bases between. CDR3 nucleotide sequence: TGTGCCACCAGCAGACCGGACACTAATGAAAAACTGTTTTTT. It specifies CATSRPDTNEKLFF.

This clonotype was observed a handful of times. A much more abundant neighbour one base away suggests this may be a read error. The V and J genes are TRBV3-1 and TRBJ1-4; D possibly corresponds to TRBD1 (6 bases). The CDR3 loop spans 15 amino acids. Per the germline V gene, CDR1 is LGHDT and CDR2 is YNNKEL (reference sequence). CDR3 bases: TGTGCCAGCAGCGCCGGACAGTCAACTAATGAAAAACTGGTTTTT. Protein: CASSAGQSTNEKLVF.

This clonotype was seen more than once but under ten times. The chain is built from TRBV7-2 and TRBJ2-7, with unresolved D. This CDR3 comprises 13 residues. The germline V and J ends were trimmed by 5 bases and 3 bases, with 11 bases remaining between them. Germline V lookup: CDR1 SGHTA, CDR2 FQGNSA. CDR3 protein: CASSRTGSYEQYF. CDR3 DNA sequence: TGTGCCAGCAGCCGGACGGGCAGCTACGAGCAGTACTTC.

Comment on this clonotype: A junction end diverges from the germline sequence, so it may reflect a read error. The chain recombines TRBV7-7 with TRBJ2-5; 9 nucleotides agree with TRBD1. The CDR3 contains 13 residues. The germline CDR1 and CDR2 sequences are SSHAT and FNYEAQ (reference sequence). The CDR3 sequence is CASRTGVFETQYF. The DNA for the CDR3 is TGTGCTAGCAGGACAGGGGTTTTTGAGACCCAGTACTTC.

V gene TRBV20-1 combines with J gene TRBJ2-1; D unclear. This CDR3 region has 12 residues. Trimming stripped 4 bases from V and 5 bases from J, with 9 bases between. The V gene's germline CDR1 is DFQATT and CDR2 SNEGSKA (reference sequence). The CDR3 sequence is CSATGRHNEQFF. As DNA, the CDR3 is TGCAGTGCTACCGGACGTCACAATGAGCAGTTCTTC.

Ten or more counts support this clonotype. The chain employs TRBV6-5 and TRBJ1-1; 7 bases are a match to TRBD1. V lost 4 bases and J lost 5; bases outside the gene matches: 7. Germline CDR1 is MNHEY and CDR2 is SVGAGI. The CDR3 contains 14 residues. The CDR3 sequence is CASSSNRGLTEAFF. CDR3 bases: TGTGCCAGCAGTTCTAACAGGGGTTTGACTGAAGCTTTCTTT.

This chain joins TRBV15 and TRBJ1-5, with 7 nucleotides matching TRBD1. This CDR3 has 14 amino acids. J gave up 12 bases and V 5 bases, and 13 bases lay outside the gene matches. In germline, CDR1 is LNHNV, CDR2 YYDKDF (reference sequence). The CDR3: CATSRGGTDGDQHF. As DNA, the CDR3 is TGTGCCACCAGCCGAGGGGGGACAGATGGCGACCAGCATTTT.

This clonotype was counted once. This chain links TRBV7-2 with TRBJ1-2, with D possibly matching TRBD1 (5 bases). The CDR3 consists of 15 residues. Germline assignment: CDR1 SGHTA and CDR2 FQGNSA. Trimming left V 1 base short and J 7 bases short, with 16 bases between. The chain's CDR3 is CASSLVSAGLGGYTF. In DNA, the CDR3 is TGTGCCAGCAGCTTAGTCTCCGCGGGACTGGGTGGCTACACCTTC.

Many counts were recorded for this clonotype. The chain joins TRBV12-3 or TRBV12-4 to TRBJ1-4, with 9 bases lining up with TRBD1. The trim removed 5 bases at V and 7 bases at J, leaving 5 bases unmatched. The CDR3 runs 14 residues. CDR3 sequence: CASSGGTGTEKLFF. The CDR3 nucleotides read TGTGCCAGCAGTGGCGGGACAGGGACTGAAAAACTGTTTTTT.

V and J are TRBV29-1 and TRBJ1-3; possibly TRBD1 for D (5 bases). V gave up 7 bases and J gave up 7 bases, with 14 bases separating them. Per germline, CDR1 SQVTM and CDR2 ANQGSEA. The CDR3 spans 12 residues. The CDR3 region has the DNA TGCAGCGGGACGGGGGGGACGAACACCATATATTTT. This sequence encodes CSGTGGTNTIYF.

This clonotype was seen many times. The chain couples TRBV3-1 to TRBJ2-1; D unclear. With 0 bases removed from V and 5 bases from J, the gap between germline ends came to 17 bases. The germline V gene has CDR1 LGHDT and CDR2 YNNKEL (reference sequence). CDR3 length: 17 amino acids. The CDR3 spells CASSQEGPNDVDNEQFF. In DNA, the CDR3 is TGTGCCAGCAGCCAAGAGGGCCCCAACGACGTCGACAATGAGCAGTTCTTC.

Turning to this clonotype: This CDR3 is missing its conserved last phenylalanine or tryptophan, likely due to a read error. J is TRBJ2-7 and V is TRBV4-1; no definite D call. CDR1 MGHRA and CDR2 YSYEKL come from the germline V gene. V gave up 3 bases and J gave up 1 base, with 13 bases separating them. This CDR3 contains 15 residues. CDR3 sequence reads: CASSQETVRSYEQYL. The DNA for the CDR3 is TGCGCCAGCAGCCAGGAAACCGTCAGATCCTACGAGCAGTACCTC.

About this clonotype itself: An end of the junction differs from the germline gene, which may be a read error. V and J are TRBV6-1 and TRBJ2-5; tentative D call: TRBD2 (6 bases). There are 17 residues in the CDR3. Germline V gene lookup returns CDR1 MNHNS and CDR2 SASEGT. The CDR3 region is CASRDPRAGPYQETQHF. In nucleotides, the CDR3 is TGTGCCAGCAGGGACCCACGCGCGGGACCGTACCAAGAGACCCAGCACTTC.

This clonotype turned up a few times. The gene calls are TRBV7-6 and TRBJ1-2; TRBD1 might be the D (6 bases). Deletions cut 5 bases from V and 6 bases from J, with 13 bases between. This CDR3 comprises 13 residues. Germline V gene sequence: CDR1 SGHVS, CDR2 FNYEAQ. The CDR3 DNA reads as TGTGCCAGCAGCCGACAGGCCTGGGATGGCTACACCTTC. This sequence encodes CASSRQAWDGYTF.

The sample holds a few counts of this clonotype. This rearrangement joins TRBV20-1 to TRBJ1-1; tentative D call: TRBD1 (5 bases). CDR1 and CDR2 (germline): DFQATT, SNEGSKA (reference sequence). The CDR3 covers 17 residues. V shed 6 bases and J shed 0 bases, with 23 bases lying between them. The CDR3 region has the DNA TGCAGTGCCAAGGGGCGCCTGGGTCGGCAGTTGAACACTGAAGCTTTCTTT. Protein product: CSAKGRLGRQLNTEAFF.

The chain couples TRBV12-5 to TRBJ1-1; D call uncertain. Trimming removed 1 base from V and 5 bases from J, with 11 bases in between. In germline, CDR1 is LGHNT, CDR2 FRNRAP. The CDR3 consists of 14 residues. CDR3 sequence (DNA): TGTGCTAGTGGTTTGGGACGAGGAGAAACTGAAGCTTTCTTT. It codes for CASGLGRGETEAFF.

Concerning this clonotype: A read error may explain this, as a much larger clone is one base away. The chain uses TRBV4-3 and TRBJ2-2; the D is unclear. V lost 0 bases and J 9 bases, leaving 11 bases between the germline ends. The V gene's germline CDR1 is LGHNA and CDR2 YSLEER. This CDR3 comprises 14 residues. CDR3 amino acids: CASSQDLATRELFF. The DNA for the CDR3 is TGCGCCAGCAGCCAAGATCTGGCGACCAGGGAGCTGTTTTTT.

The gene calls are TRBV25-1 and TRBJ2-7, with D tentatively TRBD1 (6 bases). The V and J ends lost 5 bases and 1 base respectively, with 15 bases between them. CDR1 is MGHDK, CDR2 SYGVNS, per germline. The CDR3 has 15 amino acids. CDR3 in amino acids: CASSFVGDISYEQYF. For the CDR3, the DNA is TGTGCCAGCAGTTTTGTGGGGGACATATCCTACGAGCAGTACTTC.